The rows below give T cell receptor beta chains drawn from one sample of a study of T-cell memory formation after mild COVID-19. TCRdb processed the 5' RACE reads anew with MiXCR; each CDR3 protein has one entry. Of approximately 260,000 distinct CDR3 sequences in the sample, 16% were seen once. The sample was PBMCs or a T cell subset sorted from them (not recorded which). Every receptor here comes from a man aged 18 to 29 who had mild COVID-19 (a few samples of this study predate the infection). Cell type and time point are not known. CDR3s include the opening cysteine and the closing phenylalanine or tryptophan. The D gene is left open where the match is weak. The size field is filled for only some rows; it gives once, few, many or a size class.

CSARGASGGEETQYF,TGCAGTGCCAGAGGGGCTAGCGGGGGGGAAGAGACCCAGTACTTC,TRBJ2-5,TRBV20-1,TRBD2,.,15
CASSVSQGGTQYF,TGCGCCAGCAGTGTATCCCAGGGTGGGACCCAGTACTTC,TRBJ2-5,TRBV10-2,.,.,13
CASSYRQGARETQYF,TGTGCCAGCAGCTACCGACAGGGGGCGCGCGAGACCCAGTACTTC,TRBJ2-5,TRBV13,TRBD1,.,15
CASSSQLAGNEQFF,TGTGCCAGCAGCTCCCAGTTAGCGGGCAATGAGCAGTTCTTC,TRBJ2-1,TRBV7-3,TRBD2,.,14
CASSPQGRATGELFF,TGTGCCAGCTCACCACAGGGAAGGGCCACCGGGGAGCTGTTTTTT,TRBJ2-2,TRBV18,.,.,15
CASTEGDRGHEQYF,TGTGCCAGCACCGAAGGGGACAGGGGCCACGAGCAGTACTTC,TRBJ2-7,TRBV9,TRBD1,.,14
CASREENYGYTF,TGCGCCAGCAGGGAGGAAAACTATGGCTACACCTTC,TRBJ1-2,TRBV5-1,.,few,12
CASSLGSWAETQYF,TGTGCCAGCAGCTTAGGTAGCTGGGCGGAGACCCAGTACTTC,TRBJ2-5,TRBV7-6,.,many,14
CASSSLHRGDDQPQHF,TGTGCCAGCAGCTCCCTCCACAGGGGCGATGATCAGCCCCAGCATTTT,TRBJ1-5,TRBV7-9,TRBD1,few,16
CASSLFQLETQYF,TGTGCCAGCAGTTTATTCCAGCTAGAGACCCAGTACTTC,TRBJ2-5,TRBV28,.,once,13
CASSIDRAGTDTQYF,TGTGCCAGTAGTATAGATCGGGCAGGGACAGATACGCAGTATTTT,TRBJ2-3,TRBV19,.,few,15
CASSYGRGYQPQHF,TGTGCCAGCAGTTACGGGAGGGGCTATCAGCCCCAGCATTTT,TRBJ1-5,TRBV6-5,.,few,14
CASSLRPRNEKLFF,TGCGCCAGCAGCCTCAGACCGAGAAATGAAAAACTGTTTTTT,TRBJ1-4,TRBV5-1,.,few,14
CASRVAALNTGELFF,TGCGCCAGCAGGGTCGCAGCCCTGAACACCGGGGAGCTGTTTTTT,TRBJ2-2,TRBV5-1,.,.,15
CASSQEADVYNSPLHF,TGCGCCAGCAGCCAAGAGGCAGACGTCTATAATTCACCCCTCCACTTT,TRBJ1-6,TRBV4-1,.,.,16
CASSFHPYNSPLHF,TGTGCCAGCAGTTTTCATCCTTATAATTCACCCCTCCACTTT,TRBJ1-6,TRBV28,.,.,14
CASSPLGGYYNEQFF,TGTGCCAGCAGCCCGCTAGGTGGTTACTACAATGAGCAGTTCTTC,TRBJ2-1,TRBV7-3,.,.,15
CASSPATGGSGNTEAFF,TGTGCCAGCAGCCCTGCGACAGGGGGCAGTGGGAACACTGAAGCTTTCTTT,TRBJ1-1,TRBV7-9,TRBD1,few,17
CASSQVTDTQYF,TGTGCCAGCAGCCAGGTTACAGATACGCAGTATTTT,TRBJ2-3,TRBV11-2,.,.,12
CASSLLSLGWSSPLHF,TGTGCCAGCAGCTTGTTGAGTCTGGGTTGGAGTTCACCCCTCCACTTT,TRBJ1-6,TRBV7-2,.,.,16
CASSFFSRPGNTIYF,TGTGCCAGCAGCTTTTTCTCCCGCCCGGGAAACACCATATATTTT,TRBJ1-3,TRBV7-2,.,.,15
CATPSPWNNEQFF,TGTGCCACCCCCTCCCCCTGGAACAATGAGCAGTTCTTC,TRBJ2-1,TRBV7-9,.,few,13
CASSTNQGGYTF,TGCGCCAGCAGCACCAATCAGGGGGGCTACACCTTC,TRBJ1-2,TRBV5-1,.,.,12
CASRLQDRVYTF,TGTGCCAGCAGGCTTCAAGACAGGGTCTACACCTTC,TRBJ1-2,TRBV5-6,TRBD1,few,12
CASSLFGQKETQYF,TGTGCCAGCAGCTTATTCGGACAGAAGGAGACCCAGTACTTC,TRBJ2-5,TRBV7-2,.,.,14
CASSLSHTNTEAFF,TGTGCCAGCAGTTTATCCCATACGAACACTGAAGCTTTCTTT,TRBJ1-1,TRBV28,.,.,14
CASSPHRVAKNIQYF,TGTGCCAGCAGTCCCCACAGGGTAGCCAAAAACATTCAGTACTTC,TRBJ2-4,TRBV12-3/TRBV12-4,.,.,15
CASSFEGEMTQYF,TGTGCCAGCAGCTTCGAGGGGGAGATGACCCAGTACTTC,TRBJ2-5,TRBV7-9,.,few,13
CASSYLTGGGTEAFF,TGTGCCAGCAGTTACCTCACGGGGGGAGGAACTGAAGCTTTCTTT,TRBJ1-1,TRBV6-5,.,few,15
CASSQDLQGLGNTIYF,TGTGCCAGCAGCCAAGATCTTCAGGGGCTAGGAAACACCATATATTTT,TRBJ1-3,TRBV3-1,.,few,16
CASSQARAGRIDTQYF,TGTGCCAGCAGCCAAGCGAGGGCAGGGAGGATAGATACGCAGTATTTT,TRBJ2-3,TRBV14,.,few,16
CASSPLRGGGPGETQYF,TGTGCCAGCAGCCCATTGCGGGGCGGGGGGCCCGGGGAGACCCAGTACTTC,TRBJ2-5,TRBV7-2,TRBD2,few,17
CASSPGQQTNTEAFF,TGTGCCAGCTCACCGGGGCAACAAACGAACACTGAAGCTTTCTTT,TRBJ1-1,TRBV18,.,.,15
CSARDNVPGRGWETQYF,TGCAGTGCTAGAGATAATGTTCCAGGGCGAGGTTGGGAGACCCAGTACTTC,TRBJ2-5,TRBV20-1,.,.,17
CASSLGRTNTEAFF,TGCGCCAGCAGCTTGGGACGGACGAACACTGAAGCTTTCTTT,TRBJ1-1,TRBV5-1,.,many,14
CASKEGPSYNEQFF,TGTGCCAGCAAGGAGGGGCCCTCCTACAATGAGCAGTTCTTC,TRBJ2-1,TRBV6-5,.,few,14
CSAGDRGDTEAFF,TGCAGTGCTGGGGACAGGGGAGACACTGAAGCTTTCTTT,TRBJ1-1,TRBV20-1,TRBD1,.,13
CSARDLAQETQYF,TGCAGTGCTAGAGATCTAGCCCAAGAGACCCAGTACTTC,TRBJ2-5,TRBV20-1,.,many,13
CASSTRGQVRNQPQHF,TGTGCCAGCAGTACCAGAGGACAGGTCCGGAATCAGCCCCAGCATTTT,TRBJ1-5,TRBV27,TRBD1,few,16
CSAPRGANNSPLHF,TGCAGTGCTCCACGGGGGGCCAATAATTCACCCCTCCACTTT,TRBJ1-6,TRBV20-1,.,.,14
CASSPDRRTEAFF,TGTGCCAGCAGCCCGGACAGGCGCACTGAAGCTTTCTTT,TRBJ1-1,TRBV7-3,TRBD1,.,13
CASSLRQIGNTIYF,TGTGCCAGCAGCTTAAGACAGATTGGAAACACCATATATTTT,TRBJ1-3,TRBV7-6,.,few,14
CSARGPGRGPWETQYF,TGCAGTGCTAGAGGTCCTGGGAGGGGGCCATGGGAGACCCAGTACTTC,TRBJ2-5,TRBV20-1,.,few,16
CASSSPTGMGDTQYF,TGTGCCAGCAGCTCCCCCACCGGAATGGGAGATACGCAGTATTTT,TRBJ2-3,TRBV7-9,.,few,15
CASSQGSSWNTGELFF,TGTGCCAGCAGCCAAGGCAGTAGCTGGAACACCGGGGAGCTGTTTTTT,TRBJ2-2,TRBV14,.,few,16
CASSYSGGRKQFF,TGTGCCAGCAGTTACTCTGGGGGGCGTAAGCAGTTCTTC,TRBJ2-1,TRBV6-5,.,.,13
CASSEGQARAQYF,TGTGCCAGTAGTGAGGGACAGGCCCGGGCCCAGTACTTC,TRBJ2-5,TRBV19,TRBD1,few,13
CASSSQIQETQYF,TGTGCCAGCAGTTCGCAGATTCAAGAGACCCAGTACTTC,TRBJ2-5,TRBV6-2/TRBV6-3,.,few,13
CASSQNGQETQYF,TGTGCCAGCAGCCAGAACGGGCAAGAGACCCAGTACTTC,TRBJ2-5,TRBV3-1,.,once,13
CASSLAARGTGELFF,TGTGCCAGCAGCTTAGCCGCCAGGGGCACCGGGGAGCTGTTTTTT,TRBJ2-2,TRBV7-2,.,.,15
CASSVGGLGVKNDEQFF,TGTGCCAGCAGCGTCGGGGGGTTAGGGGTTAAAAACGATGAGCAGTTCTTC,TRBJ2-1,TRBV7-8,TRBD2,many,17
CASSVAGTTDTQYF,TGTGCCAGCAGCGTAGCGGGGACCACAGATACGCAGTATTTT,TRBJ2-3,TRBV9,.,.,14